This TCR beta chain comes out of a study of T cells after yellow fever vaccination (dated by TCRdb to between 2018 and 2020). General notes on the study: The SMART-Seq v4 Ultra Low Input RNA kit was used to prepare libraries from fractions with low cell numbers. Bulk PBMC replicates and cell subsets were isolated from blood drawn at multiple timepoints before and after both primary and secondary immunization. Bulk TCR alpha and beta repertoires were sequenced longitudinally to track T-cell clones before and after primary and booster YFV17D yellow fever vaccination. Two healthy male donors, one aged 18 to 29 and one aged 30 to 39 years, were included in the cohort.

This clonotype was picked up a small number of times. No cognate antigen has been identified for it. Base qualities are not at hand, and no much larger clone is one base apart. The sequencing machine was an Illumina NovaSeq 6000. TCR cDNA was synthesized by 5'RACE template switching, which introduced a universal primer site and unique molecular identifiers. Priming of cDNA synthesis was performed from both the TCR alpha and TCR beta constant segments. Two PCR steps were used to amplify libraries, with sample barcodes and sequencing adapters being added in the second step. Sequencing of libraries was performed on Illumina HiSeq 2500 (2x100 bp) or NovaSeq (2x150 bp). The published analysis was carried out like this. Demultiplexing of reads and collapsing into UMI consensus sequences were performed with MIGEC, and V(D)J alignment was carried out with MiXCR. Using edgeR on replicate PBMC samples, clonotypes were called vaccine-responding if FDR was below 0.01 and the log2 fold change was above 5 up to day 15. CD4 or CD8 identity was assigned to each bulk clonotype according to whether the clonotype was present at higher abundance in the sequenced CD4 repertoire or the sequenced CD8 repertoire. TCRdb redid the processing of the public reads, applying fastp at Q25 and MiXCR, and retained in-frame beta chains. Rows merge per CDR3 protein into single entries with the most common DNA and genes. Here the V and J calls rest on TCRdb's processing, not on the authors' analysis. This sample has just over 300,000 distinct CDR3 sequences in its table, and more than 3% of those were observed once. In total, the top ten clones hold around 22% of the sample.

On the study overall, not on this receptor specifically: The study included only two donors, which limits how far the findings can be generalized. Most clones expanded after primary vaccination (around 96% of CD4 and 70% to 90% of CD8) were re-detected after the booster, suggesting that broad memory maintenance occurred. A small fraction of clonotypes appeared in both the CD4 and CD8 compartments, likely as a result of convergent recombination. The secondary T-cell response was weaker than the primary response but faster, peaking on day 5 instead of day 15. FACS-sorted repertoires could contain abundant contaminating clonotypes from the bulk population, so computational filtering was required.

What this sample's treatment or condition label stands for: live attenuated yellow fever vaccine strain. Two biological replicates of bulk PBMCs were collected at each blood-draw timepoint. A standard Ficoll-Paque protocol was used to isolate PBMCs from peripheral blood. TriZol was used to extract RNA from bulk PBMCs, from CD4 and CD8 fractions, and from dextramer-positive and dextramer-negative fractions. The sequence came from a young man who received the YFV17D yellow fever vaccine. Sequencing used PBMCs, obtained on the day of the yellow fever booster vaccination.

CDR3 loop: CSANDRGLTNYGYTF. The nucleotides read TGCAGTGCCAACGATCGTGGTCTAACTAACTATGGCTACACCTTC. This receptor chain uses TRBV20-1 and TRBJ1-2; the D gene is unclear. The CDR3 runs 15 amino acids, cysteine and phenylalanine included. Only the CDR3 portion is preserved as DNA: 45 bases, with reading frame beginning at the first base. V was cut back by 6 bases and J by 0 bases, leaving a gap of 17 bases between them. Via the germline V gene (reference sequence), CDR1 is DFQATT and CDR2 SNEGSKA.